A selection of T cell receptor beta chains follows, all from one sample in a study of CD8 T cells in ankylosing spondylitis. TCRdb recomputed calls from the 5' RACE reads with MiXCR, one row per CDR3 protein. This table holds about 200,000 distinct CDR3 sequences, roughly 13% found once. Sequences were obtained from blood, either unsorted or a sorted T cell fraction (not recorded which). These receptors all come from a male donor with ankylosing spondylitis or in good health (not recorded which). The CDR3 runs from the conserved cysteine through the conserved F or W. The D gene is left open where the match is weak. Clone size is not always given. Where it is, it says once, few, many or a class for expanded clones.

>TRBJ2-5|TRBV2|.|.
TGTGCCAGCAGCCTCCACGAGGGACCTCAAGAGACCCAGTACTTC
CASSLHEGPQETQYF
>TRBJ2-7|TRBV20-1|few|TRBD2
TGCAGTGCTAGAAAAACTAGCGGGGGGGCCTACGAGCAGTACTTC
CSARKTSGGAYEQYF
>TRBJ2-7|TRBV12-3/TRBV12-4|.|.
TGTGCCAGCAGTTTCAGCAGGGGTTACGAGCAGTACTTC
CASSFSRGYEQYF
>TRBJ2-7|TRBV4-1|.|TRBD1
TGCGCCAGCAGCCCCCCCGTCGGACAGGGTCACCACGAGCAGTACTTC
CASSPPVGQGHHEQYF
>TRBJ2-1|TRBV12-3/TRBV12-4|few|.
TGTGCCAGCAGTTTCAGCAAAGCGTATTTTTACAATGAGCAGTTCTTC
CASSFSKAYFYNEQFF
>TRBJ2-3|TRBV5-1|many|.
TGCGCCAGCAGCTTATCCTCAGATACGCAGTATTTT
CASSLSSDTQYF
>TRBJ2-3|TRBV20-1|many|.
TGCAGTGCTAGAGTAATAGATACGCAGTATTTT
CSARVIDTQYF
>TRBJ2-7|TRBV6-5|.|.
TGTGCCAGCAGTTACGCTGTAGCTGCCTACGAGCAGTACTTC
CASSYAVAAYEQYF
>TRBJ1-1|TRBV6-1|.|.
TGTGCCAGCAGCGCAGGGATACCTTCTGAAGCTTTCTTT
CASSAGIPSEAFF
>TRBJ2-4|TRBV4-2|.|.
TGTGCCAGCAGCCAAGCGGGGATCAAAAACATTCAGTACTTC
CASSQAGIKNIQYF
>TRBJ1-4|TRBV7-9|.|TRBD1
TGTGCCAGCAGCCGCGTACAGGGGAGGAGTGAAAAACTGTTTTTT
CASSRVQGRSEKLFF
>TRBJ2-3|TRBV7-9|many|.
TGTGCCAGCACCCGGGAGAATAAAGATACGCAGTATTTT
CASTRENKDTQYF
>TRBJ2-2|TRBV5-1|many|TRBD1
TGCGCCAGCAGCTTGGGGACAGGGGACACCGGGGAGCTGTTTTTT
CASSLGTGDTGELFF
>TRBJ1-1|TRBV11-2|.|.
TGTGCCAGCAGGGGGTTGTCGGGCAGGGCCATGAACACTGAAGCTTTCTTT
CASRGLSGRAMNTEAFF
>TRBJ2-7|TRBV13|.|TRBD1
TGTGCCAGCAGCTGGGGAGAGAGGGGGCAACCCTACGAGCAGTACTTC
CASSWGERGQPYEQYF
>TRBJ1-1|TRBV29-1|few|.
TGCAGCGTTGTACAAAGGAATGAAGCTTTCTTT
CSVVQRNEAFF
>TRBJ2-3|TRBV7-2|.|.
TGTGCCAGCAGCTTAAATGGGGAGCAGTATTTT
CASSLNGEQYF
>TRBJ2-3|TRBV27|few|.
TGTGCCATCTTAACGCCAGATACGCAGTATTTT
CAILTPDTQYF
>TRBJ1-2|TRBV4-2|.|.
TGTGCCAGCAGCCAAGACCCCCGATCTGGCTATGGCTACACCTTC
CASSQDPRSGYGYTF
>TRBJ2-5|TRBV12-3/TRBV12-4|few|.
TGTGCCAGCAGCACATATGCTCGGGGGATATGGGAGACCCAGTACTTC
CASSTYARGIWETQYF
>TRBJ2-1|TRBV6-5|many|.
TGTGCCAGCAGTTACGTTACAGGGGGGGCTGAGCAGTTCTTC
CASSYVTGGAEQFF
>TRBJ2-7|TRBV29-1|few|TRBD1
TGCAGCGTTGTTCCCATAACCCCGGGACAGGGATTGGAGCAGTACTTC
CSVVPITPGQGLEQYF
>TRBJ1-1|TRBV7-9|few|.
TGTGCCAGCAGCCCCCCCGGGAACACTGAAGCTTTCTTT
CASSPPGNTEAFF
>TRBJ2-2|TRBV29-1|.|TRBD1
TGCAGCGGAACAGGGGTGGACACCGGGGAGCTGTTTTTT
CSGTGVDTGELFF
>TRBJ1-3|TRBV7-9|few|.
TGTGCCAGCAGCGTTAGACGGTATCGCTCTGGAAACACCATATATTTT
CASSVRRYRSGNTIYF
>TRBJ2-1|TRBV13|.|TRBD2
TGTGCCAGCAGCTCCCTTCGGGGGGGGTACAATGAGCAGTTCTTC
CASSSLRGGYNEQFF
>TRBJ1-1|TRBV5-1|.|.
TGCGCCAGCAGCCCGATGGTCCAGGCTGAAGCTTTCTTT
CASSPMVQAEAFF
>TRBJ2-3|TRBV12-3/TRBV12-4|many|.
TGTGCCAGCAGTTTAGTCCCCAGCACAGATACGCAGTATTTT
CASSLVPSTDTQYF
>TRBJ1-2|TRBV6-2/TRBV6-3|few|.
TGTGCCACCAACAGCTATGGCTACACCTTC
CATNSYGYTF
>TRBJ2-3|TRBV11-2|.|TRBD2
TGTGCCAGCAGCTTTCCAGCGGGGGGCCCCTATTTT
CASSFPAGGPYF
>TRBJ2-2|TRBV7-9|.|.
TGTGCCAGCAGTTCCTCTAGTCACGGGGAGCTGTTTTTT
CASSSSSHGELFF
>TRBJ2-5|TRBV12-3/TRBV12-4|.|.
TGTGCCAGCAGTTTAGGAGGGGCGACCCAGTACTTC
CASSLGGATQYF
>TRBJ2-3|TRBV20-1|.|.
TGCAGTGCTAGAGATATTCGGGGGCTCGACACAGATACGCAGTATTTT
CSARDIRGLDTDTQYF
>TRBJ2-1|TRBV27|.|.
TGTGCCAGCAGTTTAAGGGCGGGCAGTTACAATGAGCAGTTCTTC
CASSLRAGSYNEQFF
>TRBJ2-7|TRBV6-6|.|.
TGTGCCAGCAGCCTTATGAGCTACGAGCAGTACTTC
CASSLMSYEQYF
>TRBJ2-2|TRBV7-6|.|TRBD1
TGTGCCAGCAGCTCATCCCCTGACAGGGTAAACACCGGGGAGCTGTTTTTT
CASSSSPDRVNTGELFF
>TRBJ2-3|TRBV7-8|.|TRBD2
TGTGCCAGCAGCCCCCGCGGGGGAGGGACAGATACGCAGTATTTT
CASSPRGGGTDTQYF
>TRBJ2-3|TRBV12-3/TRBV12-4|.|TRBD1
TGTGCCAGCAGCGCCCAGGAGAGGGGGCTGGATACGCAGTATTTT
CASSAQERGLDTQYF
>TRBJ1-5|TRBV20-1|.|.
TGCAGTGCTAAGCCGGGCCTCAATCAGCCCCAGCATTTT
CSAKPGLNQPQHF
>TRBJ2-2|TRBV20-1|.|.
TGCAGTGCTAGAGATCTTTACCTTACTGCGAACACCGGGGAGCTGTTTTTT
CSARDLYLTANTGELFF
>TRBJ2-7|TRBV7-6|.|.
TGTGCCAGCAGCTTAGCGCTGAGCGAGCAGTACTTC
CASSLALSEQYF
>TRBJ2-7|TRBV6-1|.|.
TGTGCCAGTTCAGAGGGGGAGAGCGTCCACGAGCAGTACTTC
CASSEGESVHEQYF
>TRBJ1-1|TRBV7-9|few|.
TGTGCCAGCAGCTGGGCCACTGAAGCTTTCTTT
CASSWATEAFF
>TRBJ2-2|TRBV7-9|few|.
TGTGCCAGCAGTCAAAAGACCGGGGAGCTGTTTTTT
CASSQKTGELFF
>TRBJ2-4|TRBV15|many|TRBD1
TGTGCCACCAGCAGAGTTCATGACTGGACAGGGGTCAACATTCAGTACTTC
CATSRVHDWTGVNIQYF
>TRBJ2-5|TRBV11-2|.|.
TGTGCCAGCAGCTTAGATCTCGACGGATTTGTAGAGACCCAGTACTTC
CASSLDLDGFVETQYF
>TRBJ1-5|TRBV27|few|.
TGTGCCAGCAGTTTAACAGGGCTTGGGGCCCAGCATTTT
CASSLTGLGAQHF
>TRBJ2-1|TRBV12-3/TRBV12-4|.|TRBD2
TGTGCCAGCAGTCCGAAATCTAGCGGAGACTACAATGAGCAGTTCTTC
CASSPKSSGDYNEQFF
>TRBJ2-7|TRBV4-1|.|TRBD1
TGCGCCAGCAGCCAGTGGCAGGGGGCGGGGGAGCAGTACTTC
CASSQWQGAGEQYF
>TRBJ2-1|TRBV11-2|.|.
TGTGCCAGCAGCCCAGGGGCCTACAATGAGCAGTTCTTC
CASSPGAYNEQFF
>TRBJ2-3|TRBV3-1|many|TRBD2
TGTGCCAGCAGCCAAGACAAGACTAGCGGTTTAGGAGATACGCAGTATTTT
CASSQDKTSGLGDTQYF
>TRBJ2-7|TRBV29-1|few|TRBD1
TGCAGCGTTGAAGATCCGGGACAGGGGAGCCACGAGCAGTACTTC
CSVEDPGQGSHEQYF
>TRBJ2-1|TRBV5-1|few|TRBD2
TGCGCCAGCAGCTTCCTCTACCGACTAGCCATCGATGAGCAGTTCTTC
CASSFLYRLAIDEQFF
>TRBJ2-1|TRBV12-3/TRBV12-4|few|TRBD2
TGTGCCAGCATTCGAGCGGGAGGTGAGCAGTTCTTC
CASIRAGGEQFF
>TRBJ2-7|TRBV11-1|few|TRBD2
TGTGCCAGCAGTTTCCCCGGCTGGACTAGCGGGGGACCGAGCTCCTACGAGCAGTACTTC
CASSFPGWTSGGPSSYEQYF
>TRBJ2-3|TRBV19|.|.
TGTGCCAGTAGCCAAGTGGGGGACTTCGGCGGCGGAGATACGCAGTATTTT
CASSQVGDFGGGDTQYF
>TRBJ2-7|TRBV7-6|many|TRBD1
TGTGCCAGCAGCTCGCGGGACAGGGTGTACGAGCAGTACTTC
CASSSRDRVYEQYF
>TRBJ2-7|TRBV5-1|.|.
TGCGCCAGCAGCTTGGGGGGGACCACCGGGGAGGACTACGAGCAATACTTC
CASSLGGTTGEDYEQYF
>TRBJ1-2|TRBV12-3/TRBV12-4|few|.
TGTGCCAGCGCCGGAGGAGGGGGATATGGCTACACCTTC
CASAGGGGYGYTF